A single sample gave rise to the 24 T cell receptor beta chains below, sequenced in a study of graft-versus-host responses after intestinal transplantation. TCRdb's table, derived via immunoSEQ multiplex PCR, lists solely in-frame clones and lacks some. The sample carries about 70,000 clones, approximately 84% recorded once. The antigens these receptors bind are not known. The source was unstimulated CD4+ T cells sorted from spleen or lymph node cells, collected before transplant. Receptors were obtained from a human donor who was the organ donor for an intestinal transplant.

This chain joins TRBV27 and TRBJ1-6, with 8 nucleotides matching TRBD1. Germline trimming cut 3 bases from V and 9 bases from J; bases unmatched to any gene: 7. In germline, CDR1 is MNHEY, CDR2 SMNVEV (reference sequence). This CDR3 has 15 amino acids. The CDR3 nucleotides are TGTGCCAGCAGTTTCCTGGACAGGGATACTTCACCCCTCCACTTT. Protein sequence: CASSFLDRDTSPLHF.

The CDR3 DNA reads as TGTGCCTGGAGTCTCACAGGGGGCGCCCCGGAAGCTTTCTTT. This encodes CAWSLTGGAPEAFF. J is TRBJ1-1 and V is TRBV30, with 9 bases that match TRBD1. J gave up 8 bases and V 2 bases, and 9 bases lay outside the gene matches. Germline V gene sequence: CDR1 GTSNPN, CDR2 SVGIG (reference sequence). The CDR3 is made up of 14 amino acids.

The chain joins TRBV5-4 to TRBJ2-3; weak D call: TRBD2 (6 bases). Germline-derived CDR1 and CDR2 are SGHNT and YYREEE (reference sequence). The CDR3 is 15 residues long. Trimming left V 4 bases short and J 0 bases short, with 12 bases between. CDR3 coding DNA: TGTGCCAGCAGCCGGGAGACCATTAGCACAGATACGCAGTATTTT. Encoded protein: CASSRETISTDTQYF.

CDR3 bases: TGTGCCAGCAAACAGAACACCGGGGAGCTGTTTTTT. Its translation is CASKQNTGELFF. The gene calls are TRBV7-9 and TRBJ2-2, with D unclear. Trimming stripped 7 bases from V and 1 base from J, with 4 bases between. The CDR3 sequence is 12 residues long. Germline V gives CDR1 SEHNR, CDR2 FQNEAQ (reference sequence).

CDR3 sequence (DNA): TGCAGCGTTGATGGGACTAGCGGTGCCACAGATACGCAGTATTTT. Translating it yields CSVDGTSGATDTQYF. J is TRBJ2-3 and V is TRBV29-1; 11 nucleotides agree with TRBD2. Germline V lookup: CDR1 SQVTM, CDR2 ANQGSEA. The CDR3 covers 15 residues. The V and J ends lost 3 bases and 2 bases, in that order; junction bases with no gene match: 4.

V is TRBV30 and J is TRBJ1-1, with TRBD1 matching over 7 bases. The germline CDR1 and CDR2 sequences are GTSNPN and SVGIG (reference sequence). After removal of 3 bases from V and 4 bases from J, the junction contained 5 bases not matched to a gene. The CDR3 contains 13 residues. CDR3 in amino acids: CAWSSDRRTEAFF. The CDR3 DNA sequence: TGTGCCTGGAGCTCGGACAGGCGCACTGAAGCTTTCTTT.

This clone was seen once. In nucleotides, the CDR3 is TGTGCCAGCAGGAGACTAGATACGCAGTATTTT. This gives the protein CASRRLDTQYF. J is TRBJ2-3 and V is TRBV6-1; D gene uncertain. Germline V gives CDR1 MNHNS, CDR2 SASEGT. V was trimmed by 6 bases and J by 5 bases, leaving 6 bases between them. The CDR3 covers 11 residues.

CDR3 sequence: CASSMGTGGAYGYTF. The CDR3 nucleotides read TGTGCCAGTAGTATGGGGACAGGGGGCGCCTATGGCTACACCTTC. V and J are TRBV19 and TRBJ1-2; 12 positions match TRBD1. Germline CDR1 is LNHDA and CDR2 is SQIVND (reference sequence). The CDR3 spans 15 residues. V was pared by 3 bases and J by 4 bases, with 3 bases of the junction left unmatched.

J is TRBJ1-4 and V is TRBV19, with 7 bases lining up with TRBD1. There are 15 residues in the CDR3. V was clipped by 9 bases and J by 3 bases; unmatched bases: 10. In germline, CDR1 is LNHDA, CDR2 SQIVND (reference sequence). The DNA of the CDR3 is TGTGCCAGAAGACAGGGATTAGCCCCTAATGAAAAACTGTTTTTT. It translates to CARRQGLAPNEKLFF. Together with reference TRBV19 and TRBJ1-4, the CDR3 gives the full variable domain: DGGITQSPKYLFRKEGQNVTLSCEQNLNHDAMYWYRQDPGQGLRLIYYSQIVNDFQKGDIAEGYSVSREKKESFPLTVTSAQKNPTAFYLCARRQGLAPNEKLFFGSGTQLSVL.

The genes are TRBV12-5 and TRBJ2-3; possibly TRBD1 for D (5 bases). This CDR3 is built from 13 residues. The germline V and J ends were trimmed by 2 bases and 4 bases, with 7 bases remaining between them. Looked up from germline, CDR1 is LGHNT and CDR2 is FRNRAP. CDR3 coding DNA: TGTGCTAGTGGTTTGTCACAGGCAGATACGCAGTATTTT. It yields the protein CASGLSQADTQYF.

This chain connects TRBV7-9 to TRBJ2-3; D might be TRBD2 (6 bases). This CDR3 is built from 17 residues. The V end was cut by 5 bases, the J end by 2 bases, with 20 bases between. CDR1 is SEHNR, CDR2 FQNEAQ, per germline (reference sequence). Here the CDR3 reads CASSAGTSRTLTDTQYF. As DNA, the CDR3 is TGTGCCAGCAGCGCAGGGACTTCCCGGACTCTCACAGATACGCAGTATTTT.

The chain joins TRBV6-5 to TRBJ1-1; 9 bases line up with TRBD1. The CDR3 contains 15 residues. Germline-derived CDR1 and CDR2 are MNHEY and SVGAGI. V shed 5 bases, J shed 1 base, and the junction held 5 bases outside the gene matches. CDR3 loop: CASSRQTGGNTEAFF. DNA of the CDR3: TGTGCCAGCAGTCGCCAGACAGGGGGGAACACTGAAGCTTTCTTT.

The gene calls are TRBV18 and TRBJ1-5, with a weak D call TRBD1 (6 bases). Germline lookup yields CDR1 KGHSH and CDR2 LQKENI. This CDR3 has 15 amino acids. V gave up 4 bases and J gave up 6 bases, with 16 bases separating them. This CDR3 is CASSRTGAGVQPQHF. The CDR3 DNA reads TGTGCCAGCTCACGTACCGGAGCAGGGGTTCAGCCCCAGCATTTT. Supplemented by reference TRBV18 and TRBJ1-5, the full variable domain reads NAGVMQNPRHLVRRRGQEARLRCSPMKGHSHVYWYRQLPEEGLKFMVYLQKENIIDESGMPKERFSAEFPKEGPSILRIQQVVRGDSAAYFCASSRTGAGVQPQHFGDGTRLSIL.

The J gene is TRBJ2-2, the V gene TRBV10-1; TRBD1 matches at 7 bases. Unmatched junction bases numbered 1, after V lost 0 bases and J lost 0 bases. The CDR3 covers 16 residues. The V gene's germline CDR1 is WNHNN and CDR2 SYGVQD (reference sequence). The CDR3 bases are TGCGCCAGCAGTGAGTCGGGGACAGCGAACACCGGGGAGCTGTTTTTT. As protein: CASSESGTANTGELFF.

The rearrangement links TRBV6-5 to TRBJ1-1; D ambiguous. The germline CDR1 and CDR2 sequences are MNHEY and SVGAGI. Between the trimmed V and J ends, which lost 0 bases and 0 bases, there was a span of 5 bases. This CDR3 contains 14 residues. This chain's CDR3 is CASSYSSMNTEAFF. The CDR3 coding sequence is TGTGCCAGCAGTTACTCGAGCATGAACACTGAAGCTTTCTTT.

This chain connects TRBV19 to TRBJ2-3; 7 bases align to TRBD1. Trimming at V came to 5 bases and at J to 3 bases, leaving 5 bases not matched to a gene. The CDR3 is 14 residues long. Germline V gene sequence: CDR1 LNHDA, CDR2 SQIVND (reference sequence). The CDR3: CASSEQGETDTQYF. CDR3 nucleotides: TGTGCCAGTAGTGAGCAGGGGGAGACAGATACGCAGTATTTT.

The chain links TRBV4-1 to TRBJ2-5, with TRBD1 identical over 8 bases. The CDR3 length is 14 residues. The germline CDR1 and CDR2 sequences are MGHRA and YSYEKL. Trimming cost V 1 base and J 5 bases; bases outside gene matches: 3. The CDR3 bases are TGCGCCAGCAGCCAAGGGACAGGGAGGGAGACCCAGTACTTC. It yields the protein CASSQGTGRETQYF.

The chain uses TRBV21-1 and TRBJ2-2; the table's D gene call, TRBD2, was not cross checked with the DNA. TRBV21-1 corresponds to a pseudogene. This CDR3 is 21 amino acids long. CDR3 region: CASSKLMFGLAGGADTGELFF. CDR3 nucleotide sequence: TGTGCCAGCAGCAAGCTGATGTTCGGACTAGCGGGGGGGGCTGACACCGGGGAGCTGTTTTTT.

V gene TRBV29-1 combines with J gene TRBJ1-2; 10 bases match TRBD1. The CDR3 sequence is 11 residues long. Germline assignment: CDR1 SQVTM and CDR2 ANQGSEA. The ends lost 7 bases at V and 7 bases at J; junction bases unmatched: 3. The CDR3 is CSDRQGAGYTF. CDR3 sequence (DNA): TGCAGCGACCGACAGGGGGCTGGCTACACCTTC.

The chain uses TRBV2 and TRBJ2-3, with 7 bases matching TRBD2. This CDR3 has 13 residues. CDR1 and CDR2 (germline): SNHLY, FYNNEI. V was pared by 8 bases and J by 2 bases, with 4 bases of the junction left unmatched. CDR3 nucleotide sequence: TGTGCCAGCCAGCGGGGTTACACAGATACGCAGTATTTT. Protein: CASQRGYTDTQYF.

The chain carries TRBV9 and TRBJ1-1, with 7 nucleotides matching TRBD1. The germline V gene has CDR1 SGDLS and CDR2 YYNGEE. The CDR3 has 15 amino acids. After removal of 0 bases from V and 4 bases from J, the junction contained 6 bases not matched to a gene. This chain's CDR3 is CASSVDSRGVTEAFF. The CDR3 DNA reads TGTGCCAGCAGCGTAGATTCCAGGGGGGTCACTGAAGCTTTCTTT. Together with reference TRBV9 and TRBJ1-1, the CDR3 gives the full variable domain: DSGVTQTPKHLITATGQRVTLRCSPRSGDLSVYWYQQSLDQGLQFLIQYYNGEERAKGNILERFSAQQFPDLHSELNLSSLELGDSALYFCASSVDSRGVTEAFFGQGTRLTVV.

The gene calls are TRBV28 and TRBJ2-1; 8 bases match TRBD2. The germline gives CDR1 MDHEN, CDR2 SYDVKM. The V and J ends lost 6 bases and 0 bases, in that order; junction bases with no gene match: 7. This CDR3 region has 16 residues. CDR3 nucleotide sequence: TGTGCCAGCAGACACATAACTAGCGGCTCCTACAATGAGCAGTTCTTC. Translated, it gives CASRHITSGSYNEQFF.

The rearrangement uses TRBV11-1 and TRBJ2-4; maybe TRBD1 (6 bases). In germline, CDR1 is SGHAT, CDR2 FQDESV (reference sequence). With 5 bases removed from V and 1 base from J, the gap between germline ends came to 18 bases. The CDR3 is made up of 17 amino acids. In nucleotides, the CDR3 is TGTGCCAGCAGCCGTGGGACAACCTGGGCGGCCAAAAACATTCAGTACTTC. Its translation: CASSRGTTWAAKNIQYF.

The chain employs TRBV7-2 and TRBJ1-2, with a tentative D call TRBD1 (5 bases). CDR1 SGHTA and CDR2 FQGNSA come from the germline V gene. This CDR3 contains 13 residues. V was trimmed by 3 bases and J by 0 bases, leaving 5 bases between them. The CDR3 is CASSLDTNYGYTF. The CDR3 DNA sequence: TGTGCCAGCAGCTTGGACACTAACTATGGCTACACCTTC.